The 27 T cell receptor beta chains given below trace back to one sample, sequenced in a study of T cell changes during pregnancy in multiple sclerosis. This table comes from immunoSEQ multiplex PCR, and its TCRdb copy is limited to in-frame clones, with some not included. The sample consists of tens of thousands of clones, 80% to 90% of them appearing once. The sample here was CD4+ T cells from peripheral blood mononuclear cells, taken in the first trimester of pregnancy. These receptors came from a female donor with multiple sclerosis, enrolled in a pregnancy study.

The gene calls are TRBV7-9 and TRBJ2-7; TRBD2 matches at 7 bases. V was pared by 4 bases and J by 11 bases, with 8 bases of the junction left unmatched. The CDR3 is 12 residues long. From germline, CDR1 is SEHNR and CDR2 FQNEAQ (reference sequence). The CDR3: CASSSLGEGKYF. DNA of the CDR3: TGTGCCAGCAGCTCCCTAGGGGAGGGGAAGTACTTC.

V usage is TRBV6-1 and J usage is TRBJ2-1; the D gene is possibly TRBD2 (5 bases). The germline gives CDR1 MNHNS, CDR2 SASEGT. The germline V and J ends were trimmed by 7 bases and 1 base, with 14 bases remaining between them. The CDR3 is made up of 15 amino acids. The CDR3 DNA reads TGTGCCAGCATTCTCGGGGTGGGTTCCTACAATGAGCAGTTCTTC. Amino acid sequence: CASILGVGSYNEQFF.

The chain joins TRBV2 to TRBJ2-1; maybe TRBD2 (6 bases). V lost 1 base, J lost 4 bases, and 17 bases lay in between. The germline V gene encodes CDR1 SNHLY and CDR2 FYNNEI. The CDR3 runs 17 residues. The DNA for the CDR3 is TGTGCCAGCAGTGAAGGTAGTGGTAGCGGTCTTTACAATGAGCAGTTCTTC. Its translation: CASSEGSGSGLYNEQFF. Full variable domain (rest looked up from reference TRBV2 and TRBJ2-1): EPEVTQTPSHQVTQMGQEVILRCVPISNHLYFYWYRQILGQKVEFLVSFYNNEISEKSEIFDDQFSVERPDGSNFTLKIRSTKLEDSAMYFCASSEGSGSGLYNEQFFGPGTRLTVL.

The chain combines TRBV2 with TRBJ2-7; 7 nucleotides match TRBD1. The germline V gene encodes CDR1 SNHLY and CDR2 FYNNEI. The CDR3 length is 11 residues. After removal of 7 bases from V and 6 bases from J, the junction contained 3 bases not matched to a gene. CDR3: CASNTGVEQYF. The CDR3 DNA is TGTGCCAGCAATACAGGGGTCGAGCAGTACTTC.

The chain recombines TRBV6-6 with TRBJ1-6, with 10 bases that match TRBD1. The germline V gene encodes CDR1 MNHNY and CDR2 SVGAGI (reference sequence). The CDR3 runs to 14 residues. The V segment lost 6 bases and the J segment 13 bases; nucleotides outside the gene matches: 9. The CDR3 reads CASSPGQGSSPLHF. The CDR3 nucleotides read TGTGCCAGCAGCCCGGGACAGGGGAGTTCGCCCCTCCACTTT.

The chain recombines TRBV6-6 with TRBJ1-2; TRBD1 might be the D (5 bases). Looked up from germline, CDR1 is MNHNY and CDR2 is SVGAGI (reference sequence). The CDR3 spans 13 residues. The V and J ends lost 7 bases and 7 bases respectively, with 16 bases between them. For the CDR3, the DNA is TGTGCCAGCACCGGGGGGAAAGTAGGTGGCTACACCTTC. Translation gives CASTGGKVGGYTF.

This chain links TRBV7-9 with TRBJ2-7, with TRBD2 as a possible D gene (6 bases). The ends were cut back, 2 bases at V and 6 bases at J, with 26 bases in the middle. CDR1 is SEHNR and CDR2 is FQNEAQ in the germline V gene (reference sequence). The CDR3 runs 18 residues. The CDR3 region is CASSLRLTTDYGPAEQYF. In DNA, the CDR3 is TGTGCCAGCAGCTTAAGACTAACGACGGACTACGGACCTGCCGAGCAGTACTTC.

V is TRBV7-9 and J is TRBJ1-4; the D gene is possibly TRBD1 (6 bases). Trimming shortened V by 5 bases and J by 4 bases, and 23 bases separated the two germline ends. From germline, CDR1 is SEHNR and CDR2 FQNEAQ (reference sequence). CDR3 length: 18 residues. The DNA for the CDR3 is TGTGCCAGCAGCCCAGGCGGGTTTAGGGGGACAATTAATGAAAAACTGTTTTTT. It encodes CASSPGGFRGTINEKLFF.

The rearrangement links TRBV5-5 to TRBJ1-2; D gene uncertain. CDR3 length: 16 residues. CDR1 and CDR2 (germline): SGHKS, YYEKEE (reference sequence). The germline V and J ends were trimmed by 2 bases and 7 bases, with 21 bases remaining between them. DNA for the CDR3: TGTGCCAGCAGCTTCACGGCCACCTCGAGTTCTAGTGGCTACACCTTC. It specifies CASSFTATSSSSGYTF. Complete variable domain (other parts from reference TRBV5-5 and TRBJ1-2): DAGVTQSPTHLIKTRGQQVTLRCSPISGHKSVSWYQQVLGQGPQFIFQYYEKEERGRGNFPDRFSARQFPNYSSELNVNALLLGDSALYLCASSFTATSSSSGYTFGSGTRLTVV.

This chain uses TRBV6-5 with TRBJ2-5; a weak D match, TRBD2 (6 bases). Germline CDR1 MNHEY, CDR2 SVGAGI. CDR3 length equals 15 residues. V was shortened by 0 bases and J by 7 bases, with 15 bases between the two germline ends. In DNA, the CDR3 is TGTGCCAGCAGTTACTCGGGGGGACCAAGAGGGACCCAGTACTTC. Its translation is CASSYSGGPRGTQYF.

The chain is built from TRBV7-2 and TRBJ1-2, with 11 bases identical to TRBD1. The CDR3 covers 15 residues. The V segment lost 3 bases and the J segment 3 bases; nucleotides outside the gene matches: 3. The germline V gene has CDR1 SGHTA and CDR2 FQGNSA. Written as DNA, the CDR3 is TGTGCCAGCAGCTTTGGACAGGGGGCCCACTATGGCTACACCTTC. Translation: CASSFGQGAHYGYTF.

V gene TRBV15 combines with J gene TRBJ1-2, with D hard to call. The V end lost 1 base, the J end lost 0 bases, and 9 bases lay between the germline ends. The germline V gene encodes CDR1 LNHNV and CDR2 YYDKDF (reference sequence). The CDR3 is 15 residues long. The CDR3 loop is CATSRVQAANYGYTF. DNA for the CDR3: TGTGCCACCAGCAGAGTGCAGGCAGCTAACTATGGCTACACCTTC.

The chain joins TRBV7-2 to TRBJ2-5; 7 bases are a match to TRBD1. From germline, CDR1 is SGHTA and CDR2 FQGNSA. The CDR3 spans 15 residues. V was clipped by 6 bases and J by 5 bases; unmatched bases: 12. The CDR3, as DNA: TGTGCCAGCAGGAACGACAGGGACGCGGGCGAGACCCAGTACTTC. Translated: CASRNDRDAGETQYF. The full variable domain, rest sourced from reference TRBV7-2 and TRBJ2-5, is GAGVSQSPSNKVTEKGKDVELRCDPISGHTALYWYRQSLGQGLEFLIYFQGNSAPDKSGLPSDRFSAERTGGSVSTLTIQRTQQEDSAVYLCASRNDRDAGETQYFGPGTRLLVL.

The CDR3 bases are TGCGCCAGCAGCCAAGATCGGGGATATGGCTACACCTTC. Amino acid sequence: CASSQDRGYGYTF. The chain employs TRBV4-3 and TRBJ1-2, with D unresolved. Trimming cost V 0 bases and J 5 bases, with 7 bases left between them. There are 13 residues in the CDR3. Germline V gene lookup returns CDR1 LGHNA and CDR2 YSLEER.

The rearrangement links TRBV18 to TRBJ2-7, with D possibly being TRBD1 (7 bases). The CDR3 sequence is 15 residues long. V was pared by 5 bases and J by 3 bases, with 17 bases between. The germline gives CDR1 KGHSH, CDR2 LQKENI. The CDR3 here is CASSNYGGTDYEQYF. CDR3 coding DNA: TGTGCCAGCTCAAACTACGGCGGGACAGACTACGAGCAGTACTTC.

The chain is built from TRBV14 and TRBJ1-4; D possibly corresponds to TRBD1 (5 bases). CDR1 is SGHDN, CDR2 FVKESK, per germline. This CDR3 spans 16 amino acids. V dropped 3 bases and J dropped 2 bases, with 13 bases sitting between them. In nucleotides, the CDR3 is TGTGCCAGCAGCCAGGACCGATACAGGACTAATGAAAAACTGTTTTTT. Its translation: CASSQDRYRTNEKLFF.

The sample holds one count of this clone. V gene TRBV18 combines with J gene TRBJ1-1; TRBD1 aligns across 8 bases. Looked up from germline, CDR1 is KGHSH and CDR2 is LQKENI. The V and J ends lost 6 bases and 4 bases, in that order; junction bases with no gene match: 7. The CDR3 is 14 amino acids. This CDR3 reads CASSLGQGSTEAFF. The CDR3 nucleotides are TGTGCCAGCTCCCTCGGACAGGGAAGCACTGAAGCTTTCTTT.

V and J are TRBV30 and TRBJ1-2, with D perhaps TRBD1 (5 bases). The ends were cut back, 0 bases at V and 4 bases at J, with 18 bases in the middle. The germline CDR1 and CDR2 sequences are GTSNPN and SVGIG (reference sequence). The CDR3 extends over 16 amino acids. CDR3 protein: CAWSVGLGQVGYGYTF. The CDR3 DNA is TGTGCCTGGAGTGTAGGTCTGGGGCAGGTCGGCTATGGCTACACCTTC.

The V and J genes are TRBV27 and TRBJ2-1; D is perhaps TRBD2 (5 bases). Looked up from germline, CDR1 is MNHEY and CDR2 is SMNVEV (reference sequence). V lost 6 bases and J lost 8, with 20 bases in between. This CDR3 comprises 15 residues. The CDR3: CASRHDFGNGDEQFF. Here the CDR3 DNA reads TGTGCCAGCAGGCACGACTTCGGGAATGGCGATGAGCAGTTCTTC.

J is TRBJ2-7 and V is TRBV5-6; D may be TRBD1 (6 bases). The CDR3 consists of 14 residues. Germline CDR1 SGHDT, CDR2 YYEEEE. Trimming took 7 bases from V and 1 from J, leaving 15 bases between them. The CDR3, as DNA: TGTGCCAGCTATATGGGACACCTATCCTACGAGCAGTACTTC. This translates into CASYMGHLSYEQYF.

The genes are TRBV7-2 and TRBJ1-2, with a possible D match to TRBD1 (6 bases). Germline V gives CDR1 SGHTA, CDR2 FQGNSA. This CDR3 comprises 15 residues. V was pared by 4 bases and J by 4 bases, with 16 bases between. The CDR3 bases are TGTGCCAGCAGCTCTAGGGACACCCGGGCCTATGGCTACACCTTC. Translated, it gives CASSSRDTRAYGYTF. Drawing the rest from reference TRBV7-2 and TRBJ1-2, the complete variable domain is GAGVSQSPSNKVTEKGKDVELRCDPISGHTALYWYRQSLGQGLEFLIYFQGNSAPDKSGLPSDRFSAERTGGSVSTLTIQRTQQEDSAVYLCASSSRDTRAYGYTFGSGTRLTVV.

The chain carries TRBV7-6 and TRBJ2-7, with D possibly being TRBD2 (5 bases). Germline values: CDR1 SGHVS, CDR2 FNYEAQ. Trimming shortened V by 4 bases and J by 5 bases, and 15 bases separated the two germline ends. CDR3 length: 14 residues. The CDR3 spells CASSSPGRVNEQYF. The CDR3 DNA is TGTGCCAGCAGCTCCCCGGGAAGGGTCAACGAGCAGTACTTC.

The rearrangement uses TRBV7-2 and TRBJ2-3; 7 positions agree with TRBD2. V dropped 5 bases and J dropped 6; count of bases not matched to a gene: 8. The germline gives CDR1 SGHTA, CDR2 FQGNSA. CDR3 size: 14 residues. Here the CDR3 DNA reads TGTGCCAGCAGCCTAAATATGGGAGGGGATACGCAGTATTTT. This encodes CASSLNMGGDTQYF.

The gene calls are TRBV19 and TRBJ2-1; perhaps TRBD1 as D (7 bases). CDR3 length equals 17 residues. V was trimmed by 5 bases and J by 4 bases, leaving 21 bases between them. Per the germline V gene, CDR1 is LNHDA and CDR2 is SQIVND (reference sequence). CDR3 bases: TGTGCCAGTAGTCTTAGGGGCAGGGGGGCTGGTTACAATGAGCAGTTCTTC. It specifies CASSLRGRGAGYNEQFF.

The chain recombines TRBV6-5 with TRBJ1-2; D perhaps matches TRBD1 (6 bases). The CDR3 runs 14 residues. CDR1 MNHEY and CDR2 SVGAGI come from the germline V gene. Between the trimmed V and J ends, which lost 9 bases and 2 bases, there was a span of 16 bases. The CDR3 sequence is CASKVATGNYGYTF. Written as DNA, the CDR3 is TGTGCCAGTAAGGTCGCTACAGGGAACTATGGCTACACCTTC.

The chain links TRBV18 to TRBJ1-3, with a possible D match to TRBD1 (5 bases). Germline V gives CDR1 KGHSH, CDR2 LQKENI. The ends were cut back, 4 bases at V and 0 bases at J, with 25 bases in the middle. This CDR3 has 20 amino acids. Here the CDR3 reads CASSRSDRTPVIFSGNTIYF. DNA of the CDR3: TGTGCCAGCTCACGCAGCGACAGAACACCAGTTATATTCTCTGGAAACACCATATATTTT.

This clone was found a few times. V usage is TRBV6-5 and J usage is TRBJ1-6, with TRBD1 identical over 9 bases. This CDR3 is built from 13 residues. V lost 10 bases, J lost 10 bases, and 8 bases stayed unmatched. Germline V lookup: CDR1 MNHEY, CDR2 SVGAGI. The CDR3 reads CAIKRTGVSPLHF. Here the CDR3 DNA reads TGTGCCATCAAAAGGACAGGGGTCTCACCCCTCCACTTT.